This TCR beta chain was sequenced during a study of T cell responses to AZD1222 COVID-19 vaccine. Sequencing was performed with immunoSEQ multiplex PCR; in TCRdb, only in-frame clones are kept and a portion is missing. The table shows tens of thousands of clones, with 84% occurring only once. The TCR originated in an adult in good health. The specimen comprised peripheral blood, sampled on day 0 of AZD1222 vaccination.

As DNA, the CDR3 is TGTGCCAGCAGCCAATCGGCACAGGGGGCCTATGGCTACACCTTC. Translation gives CASSQSAQGAYGYTF. This rearrangement joins TRBV3-1 (or the pseudogene TRBV3-2) to TRBJ1-2; 9 bases are a match to TRBD1. Trimming cost V 2 bases and J 4 bases; bases outside gene matches: 5. Per germline, CDR1 LGHDT and CDR2 YNNKEL (reference sequence). The CDR3 is 15 amino acids.